This T cell receptor (beta chain) appears in the sequencing data of a study of blood T cell repertoires in COVID-19. Using immunoSEQ multiplex PCR, the repertoire was profiled, and TCRdb retains in-frame clones only, with some absent. This table has 150,000 to 200,000 clones, roughly 93% appearing once. CDR1 and CDR2 (germline): SGHVS, FQNEAQ. There are 13 residues in the CDR3. As concerns this clone: At one end the junction does not follow the germline gene, possibly because of a read error.

The sequenced sample consisted of peripheral blood. The rearrangement joins TRBV7-8 to TRBJ1-1; 7 positions match TRBD1. This receptor was obtained from a man aged 18-30 years with acute or convalescent COVID-19. The CDR3 region has the DNA TGTGCCAGCAGCTCGGGACAGAACCCTGAAGCTTTCTTT. This codes for CASSSGQNPEAFF. Together with reference TRBV7-8 and TRBJ1-1, the CDR3 gives the full variable domain: GAGVSQSPRYKVAKRGQDVALRCDPISGHVSLFWYQQALGQGPEFLTYFQNEAQLDKSGLPSDRFFAERPEGSVSTLKIQRTQQEDSAVYLCASSSGQNPEAFFGQGTRLTVV.